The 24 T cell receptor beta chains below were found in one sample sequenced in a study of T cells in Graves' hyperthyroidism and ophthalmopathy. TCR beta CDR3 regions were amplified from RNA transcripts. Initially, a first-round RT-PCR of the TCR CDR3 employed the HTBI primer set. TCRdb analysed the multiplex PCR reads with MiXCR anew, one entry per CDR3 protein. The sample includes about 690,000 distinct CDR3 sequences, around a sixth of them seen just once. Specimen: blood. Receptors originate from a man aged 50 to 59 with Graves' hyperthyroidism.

The CDR3 DNA sequence: TGCAGCGTTGAAATTCGGGGCGGGAGGCTAGATACGCAGTATTTT. Amino acid sequence: CSVEIRGGRLDTQYF. The chain combines TRBV29-1 with TRBJ2-3; 8 bases are shared with TRBD2. V lost 2 bases and J lost 5; bases outside the gene matches: 9. Germline lookup yields CDR1 SQVTM and CDR2 ANQGSEA. This CDR3 region has 15 residues.

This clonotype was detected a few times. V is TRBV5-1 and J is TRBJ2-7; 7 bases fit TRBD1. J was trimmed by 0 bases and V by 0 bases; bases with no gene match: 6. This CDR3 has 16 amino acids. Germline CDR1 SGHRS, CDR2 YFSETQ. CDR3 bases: TGCGCCAGCAGCTTGGAGGTGACAGGGCACTCCTACGAGCAGTACTTC. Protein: CASSLEVTGHSYEQYF.

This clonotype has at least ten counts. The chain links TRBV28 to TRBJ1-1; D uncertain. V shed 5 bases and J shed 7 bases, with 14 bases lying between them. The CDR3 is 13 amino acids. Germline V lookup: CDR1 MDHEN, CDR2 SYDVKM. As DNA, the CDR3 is TGTGCCAGCAGTCCCCGGGCGCTACATGAAGCTTTCTTT. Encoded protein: CASSPRALHEAFF.

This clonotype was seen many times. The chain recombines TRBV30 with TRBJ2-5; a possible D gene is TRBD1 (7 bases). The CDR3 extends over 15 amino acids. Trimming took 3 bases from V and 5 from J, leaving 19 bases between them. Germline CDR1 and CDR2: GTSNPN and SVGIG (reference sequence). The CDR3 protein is CAWSTGVGSGETQYF. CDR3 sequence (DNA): TGTGCCTGGAGCACAGGGGTGGGGAGCGGGGAGACCCAGTACTTC.

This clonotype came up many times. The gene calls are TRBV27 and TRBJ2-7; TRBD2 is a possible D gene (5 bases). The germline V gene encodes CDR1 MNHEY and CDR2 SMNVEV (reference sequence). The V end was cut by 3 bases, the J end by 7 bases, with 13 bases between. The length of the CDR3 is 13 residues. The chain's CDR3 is CASSFRRDGEQYF. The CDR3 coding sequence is TGTGCCAGCAGTTTTCGTCGGGATGGAGAGCAGTACTTC.

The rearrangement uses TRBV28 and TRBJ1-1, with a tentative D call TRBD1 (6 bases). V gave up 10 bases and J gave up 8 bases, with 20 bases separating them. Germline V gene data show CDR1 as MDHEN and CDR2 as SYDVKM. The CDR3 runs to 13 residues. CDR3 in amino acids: CANTPYQGIEAFF. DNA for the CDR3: TGTGCCAACACCCCCTATCAGGGGATCGAAGCTTTCTTT.

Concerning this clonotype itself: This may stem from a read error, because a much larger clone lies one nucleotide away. The CDR3 bases are TGTGCCAGCAGTTCAAGGTGGAGCAATCAGCCCCAGCATTTT. This translates into CASSSRWSNQPQHF. V gene TRBV28 combines with J gene TRBJ1-5; D is undetermined. Germline V CDR1 and CDR2: MDHEN, SYDVKM. V shed 4 bases and J shed 1 base, with 8 bases lying between them. There are 14 residues in the CDR3.

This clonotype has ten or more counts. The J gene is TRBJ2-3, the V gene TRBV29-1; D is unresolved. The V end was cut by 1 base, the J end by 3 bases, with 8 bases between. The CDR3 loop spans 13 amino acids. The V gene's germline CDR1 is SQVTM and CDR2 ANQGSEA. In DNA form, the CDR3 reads TGCAGCGTTGAAGGTACAACAACAGATACGCAGTATTTT. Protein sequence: CSVEGTTTDTQYF.

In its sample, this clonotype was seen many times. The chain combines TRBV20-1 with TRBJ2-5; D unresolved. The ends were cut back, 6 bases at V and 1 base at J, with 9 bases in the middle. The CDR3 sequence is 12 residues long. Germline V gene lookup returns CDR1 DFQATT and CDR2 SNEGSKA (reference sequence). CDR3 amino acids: CSATPGQETQYF. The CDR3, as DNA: TGCAGTGCCACGCCGGGCCAAGAGACCCAGTACTTC.

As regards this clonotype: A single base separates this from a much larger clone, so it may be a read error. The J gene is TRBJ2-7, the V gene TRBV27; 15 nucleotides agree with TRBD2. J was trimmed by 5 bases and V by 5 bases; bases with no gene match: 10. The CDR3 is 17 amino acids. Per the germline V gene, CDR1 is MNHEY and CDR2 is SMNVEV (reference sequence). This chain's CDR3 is CASSPSGTSGRMHEQYF. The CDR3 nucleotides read TGTGCCAGCAGTCCTTCCGGGACTAGCGGGAGGATGCACGAGCAGTACTTC.

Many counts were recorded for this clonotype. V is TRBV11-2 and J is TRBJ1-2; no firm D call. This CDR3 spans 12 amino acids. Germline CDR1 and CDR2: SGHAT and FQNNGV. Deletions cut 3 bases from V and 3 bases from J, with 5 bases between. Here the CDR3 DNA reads TGTGCCAGCAGCTTTTCTGACTATGGCTACACCTTC. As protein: CASSFSDYGYTF. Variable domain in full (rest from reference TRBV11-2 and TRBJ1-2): EAGVAQSPRYKIIEKRQSVAFWCNPISGHATLYWYQQILGQGPKLLIQFQNNGVVDDSQLPKDRFSAERLKGVDSTLKIQPAKLEDSAVYLCASSFSDYGYTFGSGTRLTVV.

DNA for the CDR3: TGTGCCAGCAGTGCCGGGACTAGAGGAGCAGATACGCAGTATTTT. Translating it yields CASSAGTRGADTQYF. J is TRBJ2-3 and V is TRBV2; 8 bases agree with TRBD2. This CDR3 region has 15 residues. J lost 4 bases, V lost 4 bases, and 7 bases had no gene match. CDR1 SNHLY and CDR2 FYNNEI come from the germline V gene.

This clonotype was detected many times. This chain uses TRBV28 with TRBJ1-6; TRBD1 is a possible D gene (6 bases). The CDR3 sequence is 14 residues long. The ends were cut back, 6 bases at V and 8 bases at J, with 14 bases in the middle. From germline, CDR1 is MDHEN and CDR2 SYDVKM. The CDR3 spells CASRLGQGDSPLHF. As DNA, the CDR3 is TGTGCCAGCAGGCTGGGACAAGGGGATTCACCCCTCCACTTT.

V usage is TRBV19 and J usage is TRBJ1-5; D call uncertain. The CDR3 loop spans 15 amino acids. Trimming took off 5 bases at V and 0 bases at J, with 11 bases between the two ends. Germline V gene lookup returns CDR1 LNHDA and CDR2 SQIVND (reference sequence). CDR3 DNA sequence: TGTGCCAGTAGTCTGCGGGAGTATAGCAATCAGCCCCAGCATTTT. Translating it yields CASSLREYSNQPQHF.

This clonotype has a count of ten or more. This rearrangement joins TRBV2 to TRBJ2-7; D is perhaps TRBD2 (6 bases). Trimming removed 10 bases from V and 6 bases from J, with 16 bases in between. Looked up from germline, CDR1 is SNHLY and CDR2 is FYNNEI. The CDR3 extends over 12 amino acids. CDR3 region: CATRVGGSEQYF. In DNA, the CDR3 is TGTGCCACCCGGGTGGGAGGCTCCGAGCAGTACTTC.

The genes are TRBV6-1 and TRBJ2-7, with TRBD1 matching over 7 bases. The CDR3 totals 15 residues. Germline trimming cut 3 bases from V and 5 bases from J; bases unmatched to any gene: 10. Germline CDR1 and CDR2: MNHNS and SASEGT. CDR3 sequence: CASSEWGQSHHEQYF. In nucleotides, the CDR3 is TGTGCCAGCAGTGAGTGGGGACAGTCCCACCACGAGCAGTACTTC.

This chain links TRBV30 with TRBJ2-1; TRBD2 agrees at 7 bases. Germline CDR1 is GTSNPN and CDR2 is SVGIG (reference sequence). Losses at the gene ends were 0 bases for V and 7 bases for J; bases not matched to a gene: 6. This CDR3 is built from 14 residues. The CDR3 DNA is TGTGCCTGGAGTGTAGCGGGGATGTGGAATGAGCAGTTCTTC. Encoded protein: CAWSVAGMWNEQFF.

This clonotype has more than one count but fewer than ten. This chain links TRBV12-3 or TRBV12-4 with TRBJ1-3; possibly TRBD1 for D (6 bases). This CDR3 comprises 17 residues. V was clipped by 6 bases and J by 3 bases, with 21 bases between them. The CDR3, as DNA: TGTGCCAGCAGCGTCCGGGACATCTCCAAAGGTGGAAACACCATATATTTT. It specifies CASSVRDISKGGNTIYF.

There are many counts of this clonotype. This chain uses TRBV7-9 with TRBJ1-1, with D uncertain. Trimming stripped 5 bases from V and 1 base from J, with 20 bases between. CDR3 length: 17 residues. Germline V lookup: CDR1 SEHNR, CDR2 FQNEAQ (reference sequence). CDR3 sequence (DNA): TGTGCCAGCAGCAAAGACAACAAGGCACAGCGGAACACTGAAGCTTTCTTT. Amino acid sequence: CASSKDNKAQRNTEAFF.

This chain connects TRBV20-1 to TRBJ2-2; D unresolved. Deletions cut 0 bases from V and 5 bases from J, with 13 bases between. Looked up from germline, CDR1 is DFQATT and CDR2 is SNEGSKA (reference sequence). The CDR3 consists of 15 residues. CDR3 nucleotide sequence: TGCAGTGCTAGAGATATCCGCTACAGTACCGGGGAGCTGTTTTTT. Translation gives CSARDIRYSTGELFF.

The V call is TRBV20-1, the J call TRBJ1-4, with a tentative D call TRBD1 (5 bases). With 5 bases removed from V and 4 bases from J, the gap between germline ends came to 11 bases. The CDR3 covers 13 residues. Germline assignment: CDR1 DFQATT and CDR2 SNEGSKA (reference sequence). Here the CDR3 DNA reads TGCAGTGCTGTATACGGGGGTAATGAAAAACTGTTTTTT. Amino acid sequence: CSAVYGGNEKLFF.

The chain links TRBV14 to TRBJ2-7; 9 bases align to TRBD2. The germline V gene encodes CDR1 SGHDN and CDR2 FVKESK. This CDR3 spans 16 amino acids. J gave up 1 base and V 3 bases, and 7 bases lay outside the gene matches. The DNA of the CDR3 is TGTGCCAGCAGCCATCTGCCTAGCGGGGCATCCTACGAGCAGTACTTC. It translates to CASSHLPSGASYEQYF.

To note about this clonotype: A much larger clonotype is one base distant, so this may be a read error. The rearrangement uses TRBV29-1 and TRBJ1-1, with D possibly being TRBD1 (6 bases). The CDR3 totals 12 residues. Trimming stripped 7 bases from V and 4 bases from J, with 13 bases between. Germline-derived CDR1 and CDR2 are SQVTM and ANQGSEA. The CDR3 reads CSAWTAGTEAFF. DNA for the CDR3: TGCAGCGCTTGGACAGCCGGCACTGAAGCTTTCTTT.

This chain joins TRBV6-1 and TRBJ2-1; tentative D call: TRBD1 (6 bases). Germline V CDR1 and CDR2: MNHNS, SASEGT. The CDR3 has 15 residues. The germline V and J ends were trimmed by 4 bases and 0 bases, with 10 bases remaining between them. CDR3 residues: CASSAETGSYNEQFF. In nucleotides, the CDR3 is TGTGCCAGCAGTGCCGAGACAGGCTCCTACAATGAGCAGTTCTTC.